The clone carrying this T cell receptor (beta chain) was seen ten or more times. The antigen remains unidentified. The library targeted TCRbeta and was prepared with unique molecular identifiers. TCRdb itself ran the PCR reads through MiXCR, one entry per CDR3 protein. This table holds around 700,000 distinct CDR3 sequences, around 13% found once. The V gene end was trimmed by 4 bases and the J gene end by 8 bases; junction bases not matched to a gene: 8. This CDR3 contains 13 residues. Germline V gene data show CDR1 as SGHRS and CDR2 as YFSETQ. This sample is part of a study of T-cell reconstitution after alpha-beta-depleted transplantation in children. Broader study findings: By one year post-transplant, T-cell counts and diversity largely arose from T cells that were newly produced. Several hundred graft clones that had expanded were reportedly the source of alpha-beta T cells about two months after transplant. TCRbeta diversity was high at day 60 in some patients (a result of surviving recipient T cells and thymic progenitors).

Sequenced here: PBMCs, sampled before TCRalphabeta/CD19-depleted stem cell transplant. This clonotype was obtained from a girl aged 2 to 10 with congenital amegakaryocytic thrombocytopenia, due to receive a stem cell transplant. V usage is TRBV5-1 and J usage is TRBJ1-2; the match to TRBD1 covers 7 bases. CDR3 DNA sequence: TGCGCCAGCAGCCCCGGACAGGACCGGGGCTACACCTTC. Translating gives CASSPGQDRGYTF.